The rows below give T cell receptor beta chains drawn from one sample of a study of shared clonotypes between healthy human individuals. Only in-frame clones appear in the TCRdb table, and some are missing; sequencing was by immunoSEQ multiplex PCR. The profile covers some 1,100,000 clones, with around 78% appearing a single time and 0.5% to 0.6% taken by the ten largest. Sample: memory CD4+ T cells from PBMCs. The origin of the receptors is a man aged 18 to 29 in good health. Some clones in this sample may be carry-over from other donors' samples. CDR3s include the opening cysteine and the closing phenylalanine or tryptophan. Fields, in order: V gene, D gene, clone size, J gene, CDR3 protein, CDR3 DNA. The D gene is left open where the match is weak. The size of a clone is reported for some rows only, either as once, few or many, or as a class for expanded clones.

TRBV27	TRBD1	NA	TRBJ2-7	CASSRQGSHEQYF	TGTGCCAGCAGTCGACAGGGGTCCCACGAGCAGTACTTC
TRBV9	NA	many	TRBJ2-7	CASSPRLTVNEQYF	TGTGCCAGCAGCCCCCGCCTGACAGTAAACGAGCAGTACTTC
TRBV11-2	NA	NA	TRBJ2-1	CASSHSRGEQFF	TGTGCCAGCAGCCACTCTAGGGGTGAGCAGTTCTTC
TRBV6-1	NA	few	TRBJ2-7	CASSGGLPEYEQYF	TGTGCCAGCAGTGGGGGCCTACCGGAGTACGAGCAGTACTTC
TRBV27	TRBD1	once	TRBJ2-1	CASSLIRDRGRNEQFF	TGTGCCAGCAGTTTGATCCGGGACAGGGGACGAAATGAGCAGTTCTTC
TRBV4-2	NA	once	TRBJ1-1	CASSQDSEGGTEAFF	TGTGCCAGCAGCCAAGATTCGGAGGGAGGGACTGAAGCTTTCTTT
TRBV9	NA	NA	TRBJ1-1	CASSVGLSEVPFF	TGTGCCAGCAGCGTAGGTTTGTCGGAGGTACCTTTCTTT
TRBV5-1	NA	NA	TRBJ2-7	CASSLGQGGSEQYF	TGCGCCAGCAGCTTGGGACAGGGAGGGAGCGAGCAGTACTTC
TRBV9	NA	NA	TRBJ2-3	CASSVGSRGSTDTQYF	TGTGCCAGCAGCGTAGGGTCTCGGGGTAGCACAGATACGCAGTATTTT
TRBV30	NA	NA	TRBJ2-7	CAWSTGNYEQYF	TGTGCCTGGAGCACCGGAAACTACGAGCAGTACTTC
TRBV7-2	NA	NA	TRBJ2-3	CASSLPPAVTQYF	TGTGCCAGCAGCTTACCGCCAGCCGTTACGCAGTATTTT
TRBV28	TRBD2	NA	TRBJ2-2	CASSTSGAQTGELFF	TGTGCCAGCAGTACTAGCGGGGCGCAGACCGGGGAGCTGTTTTTT
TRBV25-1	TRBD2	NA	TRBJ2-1	CASSDPGTSGSHEQFF	TGTGCCAGCAGTGATCCCGGGACTAGCGGGAGTCATGAGCAGTTCTTC